Presented here are 15 T cell receptor beta chains from one specimen sequenced in a study of cytomegalovirus exposure and HLA in healthy donors. Produced via immunoSEQ multiplex PCR; TCRdb's table is partial and in-frame only. The repertoire holds 120,000 to 150,000 clones, with 80% to 95% as singletons. The sequenced material came from PBMCs. All receptors come from a man between 18 and 35 years old in good health and CMV-seronegative.

The chain is built from TRBV6-6 and TRBJ1-5; 7 nucleotides agree with TRBD1. After removal of 4 bases from V and 5 bases from J, the junction contained 8 bases not matched to a gene. Germline lookup yields CDR1 MNHNY and CDR2 SVGAGI (reference sequence). CDR3 length: 15 amino acids. The CDR3 spells CASSSRQGRYQPQHF. The DNA for the CDR3 is TGTGCCAGCAGTTCCCGACAGGGTCGTTATCAGCCCCAGCATTTT.

The chain couples TRBV4-1 to TRBJ2-1; TRBD2 matches 8 bases. The V and J ends lost 4 bases and 10 bases, in that order; junction bases with no gene match: 6. From germline, CDR1 is MGHRA and CDR2 YSYEKL. The CDR3 totals 13 residues. The CDR3: CASSPYRGGEQFF. For the CDR3, the DNA is TGCGCCAGCAGCCCCTACCGCGGGGGGGAGCAGTTCTTC.

CDR3 residues: CASSSQQGLYGYTF. The CDR3 DNA is TGTGCCAGCAGTTCTCAACAGGGCTTATATGGCTACACCTTC. The rearrangement links TRBV2 to TRBJ1-2, with a weak D call TRBD1 (6 bases). The germline CDR1 and CDR2 sequences are SNHLY and FYNNEI. CDR3 length: 14 residues. The V end was cut by 5 bases, the J end by 5 bases, with 15 bases between.

The chain is built from TRBV6-5 and TRBJ1-2, with D unresolved. Deletions cut 0 bases from V and 0 bases from J, with 11 bases between. The CDR3 is 16 amino acids. Germline lookup yields CDR1 MNHEY and CDR2 SVGAGI. Here the CDR3 DNA reads TGTGCCAGCAGTTACTCGTGGGCAGCTACTAACTATGGCTACACCTTC. The encoded protein is CASSYSWAATNYGYTF.

The chain employs TRBV18 and TRBJ2-2, with 9 bases aligning to TRBD1. Germline lookup yields CDR1 KGHSH and CDR2 LQKENI. With V trimmed by 0 bases and J by 2 bases, 1 base remained unmatched. There are 16 residues in the CDR3. The DNA for the CDR3 is TGTGCCAGCTCACCACCGGACAGGGGAAACACCGGGGAGCTGTTTTTT. The encoded protein is CASSPPDRGNTGELFF.

The genes are TRBV14 and TRBJ1-2; unclear D gene. Germline values: CDR1 SGHDN, CDR2 FVKESK. Trimming took 1 base from V and 4 from J, leaving 7 bases between them. The CDR3 sequence is 13 residues long. As DNA, the CDR3 is TGTGCCAGCAGCCAAGGGCCCAGCTATGGCTACACCTTC. It codes for CASSQGPSYGYTF.

The rearrangement joins TRBV25-1 to TRBJ2-3, with D tentatively TRBD1 (5 bases). V lost 6 bases, J lost 4 bases, and 14 bases lay in between. In germline, CDR1 is MGHDK, CDR2 SYGVNS. The CDR3 is 14 amino acids. CDR3 residues: CASRPRQGPDTQYF. The CDR3, as DNA: TGTGCCAGCAGGCCCCGGCAGGGCCCAGATACGCAGTATTTT.

V usage is TRBV6-5 and J usage is TRBJ2-7, with TRBD1 identical over 9 bases. V shed 4 bases, J shed 6 bases, and the junction held 10 bases outside the gene matches. This CDR3 region has 15 residues. Per the germline V gene, CDR1 is MNHEY and CDR2 is SVGAGI. The CDR3 protein is CASSSYRGPFLEQYF. The CDR3 nucleotides are TGTGCCAGCAGTTCCTACAGGGGGCCCTTCCTCGAGCAGTACTTC.

The V gene is TRBV7-9, the J gene TRBJ1-4; D is unresolved. V was shortened by 8 bases and J by 7 bases, with 11 bases between the two germline ends. The CDR3 extends over 12 amino acids. Per the germline V gene, CDR1 is SEHNR and CDR2 is FQNEAQ (reference sequence). Written as DNA, the CDR3 is TGTGCCAGCTCAGACCGGGGTGAAAAACTGTTTTTT. Translating it yields CASSDRGEKLFF.

V and J are TRBV6-6 and TRBJ1-2; TRBD1 is a possible D gene (5 bases). The germline V gene has CDR1 MNHNY and CDR2 SVGAGI (reference sequence). V was cut by 2 bases and J by 4 bases, with 14 bases left in between. The CDR3 spans 15 residues. The CDR3 sequence: CASSYRRTRIYGYTF. Written as DNA, the CDR3 is TGTGCCAGCAGTTACCGACGGACAAGGATCTATGGCTACACCTTC.

J is TRBJ1-6 and V is TRBV6-5, with TRBD1 matching over 7 bases. Germline CDR1 is MNHEY and CDR2 is SVGAGI. The ends lost 2 bases at V and 8 bases at J; junction bases unmatched: 9. The CDR3 runs to 16 residues. CDR3 loop: CASSYQGVGTDSPLHF. The CDR3 coding sequence is TGTGCCAGCAGTTACCAGGGGGTGGGGACTGATTCACCCCTCCACTTT.

V usage is TRBV7-3 and J usage is TRBJ1-1, with a tentative D call TRBD1 (5 bases). With 9 bases removed from V and 5 bases from J, the gap between germline ends came to 22 bases. This CDR3 contains 15 residues. Germline V gives CDR1 SGHTA, CDR2 FQGTGA. The CDR3 here is CASAGDGGFGTEAFF. CDR3 bases: TGTGCCAGTGCTGGTGATGGGGGGTTCGGAACTGAAGCTTTCTTT.

The J gene is TRBJ2-1, the V gene TRBV9; D uncertain. Trimming took 3 bases from V and 7 from J, leaving 11 bases between them. The length of the CDR3 is 13 residues. Per germline, CDR1 SGDLS and CDR2 YYNGEE. The CDR3 protein is CASSGRLANEQFF. The CDR3 DNA reads as TGTGCCAGCAGCGGGAGACTGGCGAATGAGCAGTTCTTC.

J is TRBJ1-3 and V is TRBV7-9; weak D call: TRBD1 (5 bases). Germline-derived CDR1 and CDR2 are SEHNR and FQNEAQ (reference sequence). CDR3 length equals 14 residues. Trimming left V 5 bases short and J 2 bases short, with 10 bases between. CDR3 region: CASSTQGTGNTIYF. The CDR3 nucleotides are TGTGCCAGCAGCACGCAGGGAACTGGAAACACCATATATTTT.

The chain joins TRBV11-3 to TRBJ2-1; 7 positions agree with TRBD1. The CDR3 spans 15 residues. Per germline, CDR1 SGHNT and CDR2 YENEEA. V was pared by 2 bases and J by 0 bases, with 1 base of the junction left unmatched. The CDR3 coding sequence is TGTGCCAGCAGCTTACCAGGGGGCTCCTACAATGAGCAGTTCTTC. It specifies CASSLPGGSYNEQFF. Filled out from reference TRBV11-3 and TRBJ2-1, the complete variable domain reads EAGVVQSPRYKIIEKKQPVAFWCNPISGHNTLYWYLQNLGQGPELLIRYENEEAVDDSQLPKDRFSAERLKGVDSTLKIQPAELGDSAVYLCASSLPGGSYNEQFFGPGTRLTVL.